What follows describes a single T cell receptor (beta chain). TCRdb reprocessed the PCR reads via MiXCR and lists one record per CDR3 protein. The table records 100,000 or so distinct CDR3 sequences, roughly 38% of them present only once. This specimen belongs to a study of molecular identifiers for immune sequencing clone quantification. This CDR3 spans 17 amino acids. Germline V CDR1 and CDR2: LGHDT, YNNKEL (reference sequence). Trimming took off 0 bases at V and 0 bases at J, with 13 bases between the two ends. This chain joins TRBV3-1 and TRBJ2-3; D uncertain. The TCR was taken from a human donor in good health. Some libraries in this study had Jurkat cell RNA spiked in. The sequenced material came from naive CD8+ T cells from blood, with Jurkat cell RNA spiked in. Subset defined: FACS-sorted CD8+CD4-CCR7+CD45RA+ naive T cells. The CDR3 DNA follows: TGTGCCAGCAGCCAAGATCGGAGCGCTACTAGCACAGATACGCAGTATTTT. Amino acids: CASSQDRSATSTDTQYF.